This paragraph reports one TCR beta chain. V lost 5 bases and J lost 7; bases outside the gene matches: 7. The CDR3 consists of 14 residues. CDR1 is MNHEY and CDR2 is SMNVEV in the germline V gene (reference sequence). This sample is drawn from a study of Ad26.COV2.S vaccination and SARS-CoV-2 variants. The treatment: 19 received Ad26.COV2.S at low or high dose, single or two shots; about 5 received placebo; per-sample allocation not given. Sampling took place 63 days after the first vaccine or placebo injection. Here immunoSEQ multiplex PCR was the method, and the copy in TCRdb shows in-frame clones only, minus some. Among 400,000 to 450,000 clones, roughly 91% were seen once, and the ten largest hold more than 3.5%.

The V call is TRBV27, the J call TRBJ2-1; the match to TRBD2 covers 8 bases. This TCR was sampled from a person aged 18-65 years who received the Ad26.COV2.S COVID-19 vaccine or a placebo. Here the sequenced sample was peripheral blood, taken in a trial of Ad26.COV2.S vaccine versus placebo. CDR3 loop: CASSDGTRTNEQFF. The CDR3 coding sequence is TGTGCCAGCAGTGATGGGACTAGGACGAATGAGCAGTTCTTC.